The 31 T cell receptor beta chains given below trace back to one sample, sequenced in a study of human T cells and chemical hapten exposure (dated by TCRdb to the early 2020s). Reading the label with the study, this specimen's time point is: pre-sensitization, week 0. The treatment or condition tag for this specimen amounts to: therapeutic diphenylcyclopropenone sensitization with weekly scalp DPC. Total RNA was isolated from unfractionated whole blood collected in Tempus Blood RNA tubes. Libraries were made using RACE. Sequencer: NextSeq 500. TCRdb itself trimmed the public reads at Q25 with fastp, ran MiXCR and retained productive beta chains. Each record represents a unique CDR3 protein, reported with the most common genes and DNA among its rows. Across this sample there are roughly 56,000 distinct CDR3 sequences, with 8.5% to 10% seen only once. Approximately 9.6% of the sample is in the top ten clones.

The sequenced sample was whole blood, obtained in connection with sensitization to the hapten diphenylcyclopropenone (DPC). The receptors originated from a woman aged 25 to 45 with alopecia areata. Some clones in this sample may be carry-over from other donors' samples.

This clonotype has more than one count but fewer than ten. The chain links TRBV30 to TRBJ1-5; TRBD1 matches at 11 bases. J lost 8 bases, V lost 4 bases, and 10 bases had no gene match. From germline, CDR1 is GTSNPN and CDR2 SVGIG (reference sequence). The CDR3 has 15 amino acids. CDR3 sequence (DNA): TGTGCCTGGACGGTTCCGGGGACAGGGGGAAAGCCCCAGCATTTT. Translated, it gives CAWTVPGTGGKPQHF.

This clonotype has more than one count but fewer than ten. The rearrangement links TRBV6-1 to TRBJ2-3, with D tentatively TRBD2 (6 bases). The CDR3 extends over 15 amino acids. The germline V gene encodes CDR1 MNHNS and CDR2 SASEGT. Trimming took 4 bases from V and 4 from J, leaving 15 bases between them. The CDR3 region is CASSGREVYADTQYF. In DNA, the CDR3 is TGTGCCAGCAGTGGAAGGGAGGTTTACGCAGATACGCAGTATTTT.

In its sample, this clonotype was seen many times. CDR3 loop: CASRRTDPNYGYTF. The DNA of the CDR3 is TGTGCCAGCAGGCGGACAGACCCTAACTATGGCTACACCTTC. The J gene is TRBJ1-2, the V gene TRBV19, with D possibly matching TRBD1 (6 bases). The CDR3 is 14 amino acids. Trimming pared 9 bases from V and 0 bases from J, leaving 14 bases between. CDR1 and CDR2 (germline): LNHDA, SQIVND (reference sequence). The full variable domain, its missing parts supplied by reference TRBV19 and TRBJ1-2, is DGGITQSPKYLFRKEGQNVTLSCEQNLNHDAMYWYRQDPGQGLRLIYYSQIVNDFQKGDIAEGYSVSREKKESFPLTVTSAQKNPTAFYLCASRRTDPNYGYTFGSGTRLTVV.

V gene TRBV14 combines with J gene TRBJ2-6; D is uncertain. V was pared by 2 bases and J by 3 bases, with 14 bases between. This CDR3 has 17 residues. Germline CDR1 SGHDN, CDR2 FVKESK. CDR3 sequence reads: CASSQLRASGGANVLTF. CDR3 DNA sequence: TGTGCCAGCAGCCAACTTAGGGCAAGTGGTGGGGCCAACGTCCTGACTTTC.

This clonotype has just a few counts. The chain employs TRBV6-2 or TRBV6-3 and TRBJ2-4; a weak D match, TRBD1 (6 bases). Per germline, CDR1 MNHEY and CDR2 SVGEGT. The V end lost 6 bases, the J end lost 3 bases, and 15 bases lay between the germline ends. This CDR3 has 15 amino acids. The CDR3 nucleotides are TGTGCCAGCAGAGACCAGACAGGCCTCAAAAACATTCAGTACTTC. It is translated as CASRDQTGLKNIQYF.

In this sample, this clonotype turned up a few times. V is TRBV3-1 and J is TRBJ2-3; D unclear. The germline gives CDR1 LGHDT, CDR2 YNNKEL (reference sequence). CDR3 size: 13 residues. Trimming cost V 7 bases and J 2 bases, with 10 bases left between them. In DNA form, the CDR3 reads TGTGCCAGCAATCGTGCAGCCACAGATACGCAGTATTTT. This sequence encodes CASNRAATDTQYF.

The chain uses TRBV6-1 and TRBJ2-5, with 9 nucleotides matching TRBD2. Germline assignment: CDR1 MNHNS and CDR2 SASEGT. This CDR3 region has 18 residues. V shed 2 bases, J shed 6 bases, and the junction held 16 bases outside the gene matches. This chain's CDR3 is CASSELGSGASGMKTQYF. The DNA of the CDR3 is TGTGCCAGCAGTGAACTGGGCTCGGGGGCTAGCGGGATGAAGACCCAGTACTTC.

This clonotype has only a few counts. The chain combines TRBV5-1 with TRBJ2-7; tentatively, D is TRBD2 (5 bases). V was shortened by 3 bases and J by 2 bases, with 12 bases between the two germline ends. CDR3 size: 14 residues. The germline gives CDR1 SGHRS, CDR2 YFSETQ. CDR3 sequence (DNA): TGCGCCAGCAGCTCATCCGGGAATACCTACGAGCAGTACTTC. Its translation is CASSSSGNTYEQYF.

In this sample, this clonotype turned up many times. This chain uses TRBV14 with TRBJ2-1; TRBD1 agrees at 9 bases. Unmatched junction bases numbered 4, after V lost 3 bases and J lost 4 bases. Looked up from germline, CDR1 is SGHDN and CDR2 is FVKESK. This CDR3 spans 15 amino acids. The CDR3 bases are TGTGCCAGCAGCCAGGGGACAGGGCGATACAATGAGCAGTTCTTC. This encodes CASSQGTGRYNEQFF.

The DNA of the CDR3 is TGTGCCAGCAGTCCAGGGAACAAAAACATTCAGTACTTC. Translating gives CASSPGNKNIQYF. The V and J genes are TRBV12-3 or TRBV12-4 and TRBJ2-4, with D maybe TRBD1 (5 bases). The CDR3 has 13 residues. The ends were cut back, 5 bases at V and 3 bases at J, with 8 bases in the middle.

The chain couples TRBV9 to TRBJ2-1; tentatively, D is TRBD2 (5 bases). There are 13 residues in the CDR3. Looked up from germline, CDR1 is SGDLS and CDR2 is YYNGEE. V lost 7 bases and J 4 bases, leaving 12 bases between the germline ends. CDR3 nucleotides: TGTGCCAGCGCCGCGGGCATGTACAATGAGCAGTTCTTC. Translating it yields CASAAGMYNEQFF.

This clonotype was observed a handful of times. CDR3 nucleotide sequence: TGTGCCAGCAGTGAAGCACGGGATACGCAGTATTTT. It is translated as CASSEARDTQYF. V is TRBV6-1 and J is TRBJ2-3; D unclear. The V and J ends lost 0 bases and 6 bases respectively, with 4 bases between them. There are 12 residues in the CDR3. Germline CDR1 and CDR2: MNHNS and SASEGT.

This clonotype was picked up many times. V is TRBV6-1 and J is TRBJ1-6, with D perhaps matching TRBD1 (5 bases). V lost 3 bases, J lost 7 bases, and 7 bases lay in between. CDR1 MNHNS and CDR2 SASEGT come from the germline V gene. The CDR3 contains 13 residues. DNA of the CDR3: TGTGCCAGCAGTGAGGGGGAAAATTCACCCCTCCACTTT. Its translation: CASSEGENSPLHF.

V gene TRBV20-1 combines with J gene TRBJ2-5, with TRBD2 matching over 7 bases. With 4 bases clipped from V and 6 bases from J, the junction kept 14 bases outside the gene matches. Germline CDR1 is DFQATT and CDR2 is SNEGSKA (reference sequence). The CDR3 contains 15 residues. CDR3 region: CSAIDARLAVQTQYF. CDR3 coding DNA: TGCAGTGCTATAGACGCCCGACTAGCTGTGCAGACCCAGTACTTC.

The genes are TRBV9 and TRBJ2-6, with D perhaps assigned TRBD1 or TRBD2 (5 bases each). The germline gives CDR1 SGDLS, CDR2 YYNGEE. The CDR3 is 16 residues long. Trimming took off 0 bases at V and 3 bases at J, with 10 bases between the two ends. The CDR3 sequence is CASSVAGRYGANVLTF. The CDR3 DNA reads TGTGCCAGCAGCGTAGCAGGGAGATATGGGGCCAACGTCCTGACTTTC.

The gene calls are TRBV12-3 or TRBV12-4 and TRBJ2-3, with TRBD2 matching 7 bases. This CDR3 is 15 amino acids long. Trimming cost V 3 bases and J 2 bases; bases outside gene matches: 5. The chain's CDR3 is CASSFSAGDTDTQYF. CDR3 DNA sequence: TGTGCCAGCAGTTTTTCTGCGGGGGACACAGATACGCAGTATTTT.

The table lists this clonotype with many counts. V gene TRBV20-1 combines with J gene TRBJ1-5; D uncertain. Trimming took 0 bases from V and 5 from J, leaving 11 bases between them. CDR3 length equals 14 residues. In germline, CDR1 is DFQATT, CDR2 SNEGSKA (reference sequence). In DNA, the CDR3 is TGCAGTGCTAGAGATCCGGTGGGTCATCAGCCCCAGCATTTT. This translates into CSARDPVGHQPQHF.

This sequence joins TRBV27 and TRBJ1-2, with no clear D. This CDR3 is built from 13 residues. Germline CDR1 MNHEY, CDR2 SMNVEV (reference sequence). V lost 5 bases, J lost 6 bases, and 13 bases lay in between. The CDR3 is CASSGWSEDGYTF. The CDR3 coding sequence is TGTGCCAGCAGTGGGTGGTCAGAGGATGGCTACACCTTC.

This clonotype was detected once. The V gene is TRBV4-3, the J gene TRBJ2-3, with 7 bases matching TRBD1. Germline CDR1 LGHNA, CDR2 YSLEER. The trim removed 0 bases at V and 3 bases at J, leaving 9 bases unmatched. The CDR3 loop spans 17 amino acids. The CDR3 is CASSQDPLNRGTDTQYF. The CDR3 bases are TGCGCCAGCAGCCAAGATCCTCTAAACAGGGGTACAGATACGCAGTATTTT.

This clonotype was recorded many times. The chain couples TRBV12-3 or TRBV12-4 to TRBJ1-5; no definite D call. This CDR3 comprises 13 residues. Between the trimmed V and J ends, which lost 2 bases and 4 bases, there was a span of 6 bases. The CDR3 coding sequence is TGTGCCAGCAGTTTAACAGATAATCAGCCCCAGCATTTT. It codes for CASSLTDNQPQHF.

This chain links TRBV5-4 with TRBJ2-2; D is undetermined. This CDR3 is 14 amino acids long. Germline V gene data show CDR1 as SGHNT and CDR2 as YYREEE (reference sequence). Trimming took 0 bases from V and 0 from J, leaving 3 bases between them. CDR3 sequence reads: CASSLETNTGELFF. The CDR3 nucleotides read TGTGCCAGCAGCTTGGAGACGAACACCGGGGAGCTGTTTTTT.

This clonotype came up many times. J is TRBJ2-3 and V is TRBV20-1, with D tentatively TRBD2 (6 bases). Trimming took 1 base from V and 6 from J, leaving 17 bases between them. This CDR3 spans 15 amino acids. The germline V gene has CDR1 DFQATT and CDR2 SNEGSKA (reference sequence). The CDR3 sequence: CSARGYGGVGDTQYF. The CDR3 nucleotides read TGCAGTGCTAGAGGATATGGCGGGGTCGGGGATACGCAGTATTTT.

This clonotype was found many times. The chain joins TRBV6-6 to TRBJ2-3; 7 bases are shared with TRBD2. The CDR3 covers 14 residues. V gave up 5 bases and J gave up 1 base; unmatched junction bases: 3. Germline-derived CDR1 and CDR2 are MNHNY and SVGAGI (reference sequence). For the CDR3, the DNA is TGTGCCAGCAGTCCTAGCGGAGGCACAGATACGCAGTATTTT. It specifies CASSPSGGTDTQYF.

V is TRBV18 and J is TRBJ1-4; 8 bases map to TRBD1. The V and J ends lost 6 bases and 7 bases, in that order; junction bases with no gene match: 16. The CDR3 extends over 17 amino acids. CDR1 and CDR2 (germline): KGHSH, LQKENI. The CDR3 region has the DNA TGTGCCAGCTCTTCCGGGACAGGAACCCGTAGGACTGAAAAACTGTTTTTT. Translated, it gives CASSSGTGTRRTEKLFF.

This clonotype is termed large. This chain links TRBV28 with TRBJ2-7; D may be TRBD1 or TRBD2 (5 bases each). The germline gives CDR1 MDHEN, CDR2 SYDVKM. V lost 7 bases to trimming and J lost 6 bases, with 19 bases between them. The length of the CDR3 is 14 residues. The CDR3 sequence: CASNPSQGEGEQYF. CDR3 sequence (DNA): TGTGCCAGCAACCCCAGTCAGGGAGAGGGCGAGCAGTACTTC. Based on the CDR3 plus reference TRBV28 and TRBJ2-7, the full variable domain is DVKVTQSSRYLVKRTGEKVFLECVQDMDHENMFWYRQDPGLGLRLIYFSYDVKMKEKGDIPEGYSVSREKKERFSLILESASTNQTSMYLCASNPSQGEGEQYFGPGTRLTVT.

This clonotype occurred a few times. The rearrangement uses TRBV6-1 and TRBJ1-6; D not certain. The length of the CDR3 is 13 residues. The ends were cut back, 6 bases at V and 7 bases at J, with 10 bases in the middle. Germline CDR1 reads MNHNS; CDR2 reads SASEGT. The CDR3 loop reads CASRTIGNSPLHF. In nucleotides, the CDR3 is TGTGCCAGCAGGACAATCGGGAATTCACCCCTCCACTTT.

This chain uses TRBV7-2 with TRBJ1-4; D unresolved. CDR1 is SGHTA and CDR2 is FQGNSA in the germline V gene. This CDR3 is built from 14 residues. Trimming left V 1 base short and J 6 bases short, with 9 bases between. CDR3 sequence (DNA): TGTGCCAGCAGCTTAGGAGGCAGACATGAAAAACTGTTTTTT. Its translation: CASSLGGRHEKLFF.

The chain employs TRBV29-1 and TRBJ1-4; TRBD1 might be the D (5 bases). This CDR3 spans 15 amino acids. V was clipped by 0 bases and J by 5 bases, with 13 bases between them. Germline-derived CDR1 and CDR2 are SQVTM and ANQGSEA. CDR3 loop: CSVEDGEGWNEKLFF. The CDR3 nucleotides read TGCAGCGTTGAAGATGGAGAGGGGTGGAATGAAAAACTGTTTTTT.

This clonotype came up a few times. The CDR3 DNA reads TGTGCCAGCGGCCCTGGACAGTCCCCTGATACGCAGTATTTT. This translates into CASGPGQSPDTQYF. V and J are TRBV6-5 and TRBJ2-3; weak D call: TRBD1 (6 bases). V was clipped by 8 bases and J by 6 bases, with 18 bases between them. Looked up from germline, CDR1 is MNHEY and CDR2 is SVGAGI. This CDR3 comprises 14 residues.

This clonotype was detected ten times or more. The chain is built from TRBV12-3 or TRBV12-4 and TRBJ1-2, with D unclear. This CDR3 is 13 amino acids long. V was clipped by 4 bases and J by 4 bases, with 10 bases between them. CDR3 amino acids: CASSSRTGYGYTF. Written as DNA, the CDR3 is TGTGCCAGCAGTTCACGGACCGGCTATGGCTACACCTTC.

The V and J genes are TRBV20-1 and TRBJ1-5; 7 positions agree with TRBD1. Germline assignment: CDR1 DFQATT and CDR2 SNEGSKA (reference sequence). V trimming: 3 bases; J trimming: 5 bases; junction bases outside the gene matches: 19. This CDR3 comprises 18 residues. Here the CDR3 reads CSASPFSGAGQGDQPQHF. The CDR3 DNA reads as TGCAGTGCTAGCCCATTCTCCGGGGCAGGCCAGGGGGATCAGCCCCAGCATTTT.